This entry lists 24 T cell receptor beta chains sequenced from one sample in a study of tumor and adjacent non-tumor tissue in lung cancer (dated by TCRdb to between 2017 and 2018). RNA was isolated from bulk unsorted tissue, and RNA quality was assessed with a NanoDrop ND-1000 and an Agilent 2100. Receptor amplification or capture employed multiplex PCR. The reads were generated on an Illumina HiSeq 2500. TCRbeta libraries were constructed through three rounds of nested PCR with primers (Table S4) according to protocols modified from ARM-PCR. TCRdb redid the processing of the public reads, applying fastp at Q25 and MiXCR, and retained in-frame beta chains. Here each entry gathers all rows of one CDR3 protein and keeps the most common genes and DNA. Recorded for this sample are approximately 100,000 distinct CDR3 sequences; 60% to 80% of them occurred a single time. The ten largest clones take up about 40% of the sample.

The sample comprised lung tumor tissue. These receptor sequences come from a woman aged 60-75 years with non-small cell lung cancer.

About this clonotype: Being one base from a much bigger clone, this may be a read error. DNA of the CDR3: TGTGCCAGCAGAATGGGGGGGAATAGTCAGTCCCAGCATTTT. This encodes CASRMGGNSQSQHF. The rearrangement links TRBV28 to TRBJ1-5; TRBD1 is a possible D gene (5 bases). CDR1 and CDR2 (germline): MDHEN, SYDVKM. This CDR3 has 14 residues.

Regarding this clonotype: The junction departs from germline at one end; a sequencing error may be responsible. The rearrangement uses TRBV28 and TRBJ2-5; TRBD1 agrees at 7 bases. The germline CDR1 and CDR2 sequences are MDHEN and SYDVKM. The CDR3 spans 15 residues. The DNA of the CDR3 is TGTGCCAGCATCACGCGACAGGGCGGTGAAGAGATCCAGTACTTC. Translating gives CASITRQGGEEIQYF.

Of note for this clonotype: The junction and the germline gene differ at one end; a read error may be behind it. The rearrangement uses TRBV5-6 and TRBJ2-4; D tentatively fits TRBD1 or TRBD2 (6 bases each). The CDR3 totals 15 residues. Germline assignment: CDR1 SGHDT and CDR2 YYEEEE. CDR3 in DNA: TGTGTCAGCAGCCAGGACAGACTAGTCAAAAACATTCAGTACTTT. Its protein product is CVSSQDRLVKNIQYF.

The table lists this clonotype with many counts. This rearrangement joins TRBV20-1 to TRBJ2-7; D assignment may be TRBD1 or TRBD2 (5 bases each). The ends were cut back, 8 bases at V and 7 bases at J, with 21 bases in the middle. Germline CDR1 reads DFQATT; CDR2 reads SNEGSKA (reference sequence). The CDR3 loop spans 13 amino acids. The CDR3 loop is CSLSRVPTGEQYF. The CDR3 DNA follows: TGCAGTCTTAGCAGGGTTCCTACGGGGGAGCAGTACTTC.

The rearrangement joins TRBV20-1 to TRBJ2-1, with 7 bases that match TRBD2. Germline-derived CDR1 and CDR2 are DFQATT and SNEGSKA (reference sequence). This CDR3 spans 15 amino acids. V dropped 7 bases and J dropped 8; count of bases not matched to a gene: 17. CDR3 coding DNA: TGCAGTGTTAAGCAGATCGGGAGGACCGACGATGAGCAGTTCTTC. It translates to CSVKQIGRTDDEQFF.

In the case of this clonotype: The junction does not match germline at one end; this may be a read error. The chain has TRBV11-2 and TRBJ2-3; D tentatively reads TRBD1 or TRBD2 (5 bases each). Looked up from germline, CDR1 is SGHAT and CDR2 is FQNNGV. The CDR3 length is 15 residues. This chain's CDR3 is CASNATGTAADTPYF. For the CDR3, the DNA is TGTGCCAGCAACGCCACCGGGACGGCCGCAGACACGCCGTATTTT.

With regard to this clonotype: A much more abundant neighbour one base away suggests this may be a read error. The rearrangement joins TRBV5-4 to TRBJ2-3; 10 bases align to TRBD2. J lost 1 base, V lost 3 bases, and 5 bases had no gene match. The germline V gene has CDR1 SGHNT and CDR2 YYREEE (reference sequence). CDR3 size: 16 residues. For the CDR3, the DNA is TGTGCCAGCAGCTGGACTAGCGGTCTTTGCACAGATACGCAGTATTTT. Translating it yields CASSWTSGLCTDTQYF.

Note on this clonotype: Germline is not matched at one junction end, which may reflect a read error. The CDR3 DNA reads TGTGCCAGCAGTCCCGTCAAAGGGGGGGTCGGAAAGATTCGGTACTTC. Amino acid sequence: CASSPVKGGVGKIRYF. This chain uses TRBV11-2 with TRBJ2-4; weak D call: TRBD2 (7 bases). This CDR3 comprises 16 residues. Germline CDR1 reads SGHAT; CDR2 reads FQNNGV.

Concerning this clonotype: The CDR3 end shows no conserved phenylalanine or tryptophan, and so a read error is likely. The chain employs TRBV20-1 and TRBJ1-4; D is possibly TRBD1 (6 bases). CDR1 is DFQATT and CDR2 is SNEGSKA in the germline V gene (reference sequence). The V end was cut by 2 bases, the J end by 0 bases, with 22 bases between. The CDR3 consists of 19 residues. CDR3 in amino acids: CSARFGDPEGGATNEKLFL. In nucleotides, the CDR3 is TGCAGTGCTAGATTTGGGGACCCCGAGGGGGGCGCAACTAATGAAAAACTGTTTCTG.

Worth noting for this clonotype: At one boundary the junction diverges from the germline segment, which might be a read error. V gene TRBV20-1 combines with J gene TRBJ1-2; tentative D call: TRBD1 (5 bases). CDR1 and CDR2 (germline): DFQATT, SNEGSKA (reference sequence). This CDR3 is 13 amino acids long. The CDR3, as DNA: TGCGGTGCTGGTGAGGGGAACGGCTATGGCTACACCTTC. Protein product: CGAGEGNGYGYTF.

About this clonotype: At one of its ends the junction is not consistent with the germline gene, which may arise from a read error. The chain joins TRBV20-1 to TRBJ1-1, with TRBD1 matching 7 bases. CDR3 length: 16 residues. Per the germline V gene, CDR1 is DFQATT and CDR2 is SNEGSKA (reference sequence). The DNA of the CDR3 is TGCAGTGCTCCTAAAGAAGGGGGCTCCGTGAACACTGAAGCTATCTTT. Translated, it gives CSAPKEGGSVNTEAIF.

The genes are TRBV28 and TRBJ2-2; 9 bases fit TRBD2. The V and J ends lost 4 bases and 5 bases, in that order; junction bases with no gene match: 17. CDR1 and CDR2 (germline): MDHEN, SYDVKM. This CDR3 comprises 19 residues. CDR3 loop: CASSSYFGRRGGGTGELFF. CDR3 sequence (DNA): TGTGCCAGCAGTTCCTACTTTGGTCGGCGGGGGGGAGGGACCGGGGAGCTGTTTTTT.

A remark on this clonotype: The conserved closing phenylalanine or tryptophan is absent in this CDR3, likely reflecting a read error. This chain joins TRBV12-3 or TRBV12-4 and TRBJ1-2; D is undetermined. The CDR3 runs 11 residues. The CDR3 DNA reads TGTGCCAGCGGACGAACCTATGACTACACCTGC. Amino acids: CASGRTYDYTC.

In its sample, this clonotype was seen once. Since a much larger clone is just one base distant, this may be a read error. The chain is built from TRBV6-6 and TRBJ1-1; perhaps TRBD1 as D (5 bases). V lost 2 bases, J lost 7 bases, and 14 bases lay in between. Germline values: CDR1 MNHNY, CDR2 SVGAGI (reference sequence). There are 14 residues in the CDR3. The CDR3 reads CASSYGPGTGEAFF. CDR3 nucleotide sequence: TGTGCCAGCAGTTACGGGCCCGGGACTGGTGAAGCTTTCTTT.

As for this clonotype: At one of its ends the junction is not consistent with the germline gene, which may arise from a read error. V and J are TRBV6-2 or TRBV6-3 and TRBJ2-5, with D possibly matching TRBD2 (6 bases). The CDR3 sequence is 14 residues long. Looked up from germline, CDR1 is MNHEY and CDR2 is SVGEGT. The CDR3 spells CASSRTTQQEIQYF. The CDR3 DNA follows: TGTGCCAGCAGTCGGACTACCCAACAAGAAATCCAGTATTTC.

The sample holds one count of this clonotype. The gene calls are TRBV29-1 and TRBJ1-1; D is unresolved. The CDR3 has 11 residues. V lost 7 bases, J lost 8 bases, and 14 bases lay in between. Germline V gives CDR1 SQVTM, CDR2 ANQGSEA. The chain's CDR3 is CSGGVWAEAFF. DNA of the CDR3: TGCAGCGGGGGTGTGTGGGCAGAAGCTTTCTTT.

About this clonotype: A single base separates this from a much larger clone, so it may be a read error. The genes are TRBV5-5 and TRBJ2-7, with a weak D call TRBD1 (6 bases). V gave up 2 bases and J gave up 2 bases, with 8 bases separating them. CDR1 is SGHKS, CDR2 YYEKEE, per germline (reference sequence). The CDR3 has 13 residues. Here the CDR3 reads CASSFNRAYEQYF. The CDR3 bases are TGTGCCAGCAGCTTCAACAGGGCCTACGAGCAGTACTTC.

This clonotype was seen more than once but under ten times. A much bigger clone sits one base away, suggesting this may be a read error. The rearrangement links TRBV20-1 to TRBJ1-5, with D possibly TRBD1 on 5 matching bases. CDR1 DFQATT and CDR2 SNEGSKA come from the germline V gene (reference sequence). The CDR3 has 12 amino acids. The CDR3 sequence: CNARAGEQPQHF. The CDR3 nucleotides read TGCAATGCTAGAGCGGGGGAACAGCCCCAGCATTTT.

The chain links TRBV6-1 to TRBJ2-7; a possible D gene is TRBD2 (6 bases). From germline, CDR1 is MNHNS and CDR2 SASEGT. This CDR3 has 15 residues. In DNA form, the CDR3 reads TGTGCTAGCGGTGAACCGACGGGCTCCTGGGACGAGCAGTACTTC. Translating gives CASGEPTGSWDEQYF.

This clonotype was counted many times. This rearrangement joins TRBV6-1 to TRBJ2-3; 14 nucleotides agree with TRBD2. The V gene end was trimmed by 2 bases and the J gene end by 0 bases; junction bases not matched to a gene: 4. Germline V gene data show CDR1 as MNHNS and CDR2 as SASEGT. The CDR3 runs to 18 residues. The CDR3 region has the DNA TGTGCCAGCAGTGAATCGCGGACTAGCGGGGGGAGCACAGATACGCAGTATTTT. Its protein product is CASSESRTSGGSTDTQYF.

In regard to this clonotype: A much more abundant neighbour one base away suggests this may be a read error. The conserved phenylalanine or tryptophan is not found at the CDR3 terminus, so this likely reflects a read error. Because the CDR3's place on the DNA is in doubt, the DNA is left out and the CDR3 is given as listed by TCRdb. This sequence joins TRBV28 and TRBJ1-2; the D call in the table, TRBD1, was not verified against the DNA. The CDR3 totals 13 residues, both ends included. Germline V gene sequence: CDR1 MDHEN, CDR2 SYDVKM. The CDR3 spells CASSWLQGKQATL.

This clonotype turned up a few times. This sequence joins TRBV28 and TRBJ2-2; 7 bases agree with TRBD2. The germline V gene has CDR1 MDHEN and CDR2 SYDVKM. Trimming cost V 2 bases and J 6 bases; bases outside gene matches: 6. CDR3 length: 15 amino acids. CDR3 in DNA: TGTGCCAGCAGTTTAGCGGGAGAACGATCCGGGGAGCTGTTTTTT. Protein product: CASSLAGERSGELFF.

The rearrangement joins TRBV28 to TRBJ1-5; D may be TRBD1 (5 bases). From germline, CDR1 is MDHEN and CDR2 SYDVKM. CDR3 size: 14 residues. Trimming shortened V by 4 bases and J by 10 bases, and 17 bases separated the two germline ends. The CDR3 DNA follows: TGTGCCAGCAGTTCGGGGAGGAGTGGACAACCCCAGCATTTT. Its translation: CASSSGRSGQPQHF.

V usage is TRBV28 and J usage is TRBJ2-5; 7 bases are a match to TRBD1. CDR1 and CDR2 (germline): MDHEN, SYDVKM. This CDR3 region has 14 residues. V trimming: 7 bases; J trimming: 4 bases; junction bases outside the gene matches: 9. In DNA form, the CDR3 reads TGTGCCAGCAACCCAGGGGGAGACGGAGAGACCCAGTACTTC. As protein: CASNPGGDGETQYF.